A single sample gave rise to the 24 T cell receptor beta chains below, sequenced in a study of cytotoxic CD8 clonotypes in ibrutinib-treated CLL. Clones were sequenced by immunoSEQ multiplex PCR, and TCRdb holds only the in-frame ones, with some missing. The data hold around 130,000 clones, with 84% observed a single time. The material was PBMCs, obtained after 24 months of ibrutinib treatment. The receptors were gathered from a human donor with chronic lymphocytic leukemia.

A single count supports this clone. V is TRBV6-5 and J is TRBJ1-3; a possible D gene is TRBD1 (5 bases). V lost 6 bases and J lost 2, with 14 bases in between. The CDR3 is 15 residues long. In germline, CDR1 is MNHEY, CDR2 SVGAGI. The CDR3 here is CASSPLGTAGNTIYF. As DNA, the CDR3 is TGTGCCAGCAGCCCCTTGGGGACGGCTGGAAACACCATATATTTT.

This clone was recorded a few times. The chain carries TRBV5-1 and TRBJ1-1, with unresolved D. Deletions cut 7 bases from V and 0 bases from J, with 4 bases between. The CDR3 contains 11 residues. From germline, CDR1 is SGHRS and CDR2 YFSETQ. The CDR3 reads CASRMNTEAFF. The CDR3, as DNA: TGCGCCAGCCGGATGAACACTGAAGCTTTCTTT. The full variable domain, its missing parts supplied by reference TRBV5-1 and TRBJ1-1, is KAGVTQTPRYLIKTRGQQVTLSCSPISGHRSVSWYQQTPGQGLQFLFEYFSETQRNKGNFPGRFSGRQFSNSRSEMNVSTLELGDSALYLCASRMNTEAFFGQGTRLTVV.

The rearrangement uses TRBV10-3 and TRBJ1-1, with a tentative D call TRBD1 (5 bases). There are 14 residues in the CDR3. V shed 5 bases and J shed 0 bases, with 10 bases lying between them. The germline V gene encodes CDR1 ENHRY and CDR2 SYGVKD. The chain's CDR3 is CAISPGNVNTEAFF. The CDR3 DNA sequence: TGTGCCATCAGTCCAGGGAATGTGAACACTGAAGCTTTCTTT.

The chain links TRBV5-4 to TRBJ1-2; 12 bases are shared with TRBD1. Per the germline V gene, CDR1 is SGHNT and CDR2 is YYREEE (reference sequence). The trim removed 10 bases at V and 2 bases at J, leaving 18 bases unmatched. There are 18 residues in the CDR3. The CDR3 is CAFGERGDRGRQNYGYTF. CDR3 nucleotide sequence: TGTGCCTTTGGCGAAAGGGGGGACAGGGGGCGTCAGAACTATGGCTACACCTTC. Full variable domain (rest looked up from reference TRBV5-4 and TRBJ1-2): ETGVTQSPTHLIKTRGQQVTLRCSSQSGHNTVSWYQQALGQGPQFIFQYYREEENGRGNFPPRFSGLQFPNYSSELNVNALELDDSALYLCAFGERGDRGRQNYGYTFGSGTRLTVV.

The chain is built from TRBV5-4 and TRBJ1-2; unclear D gene. Germline V gene sequence: CDR1 SGHNT, CDR2 YYREEE (reference sequence). Trimming took 4 bases from V and 4 from J, leaving 8 bases between them. The CDR3 loop spans 12 amino acids. The CDR3 loop is CASSALSYGYTF. CDR3 DNA: TGTGCCAGCAGCGCTCTTAGCTATGGCTACACCTTC.

This chain uses TRBV27 with TRBJ1-6; a possible D gene is TRBD1 (5 bases). V lost 5 bases to trimming and J lost 0 bases, with 14 bases between them. Germline CDR1 is MNHEY and CDR2 is SMNVEV (reference sequence). The CDR3 has 17 residues. The CDR3 loop is CASSQMTDSSYNSPLHF. In DNA, the CDR3 is TGTGCCAGCAGTCAAATGACAGATAGCTCCTATAATTCACCCCTCCACTTT.

V gene TRBV18 combines with J gene TRBJ1-1; D gene uncertain. The CDR3 is made up of 15 amino acids. Germline lookup yields CDR1 KGHSH and CDR2 LQKENI. Trimming shortened V by 6 bases and J by 0 bases, and 14 bases separated the two germline ends. The CDR3 DNA sequence: TGTGCCAGCTCGGTTCGGACGGCAATGAACACTGAAGCTTTCTTT. Translated: CASSVRTAMNTEAFF.

The chain carries TRBV7-2 and TRBJ2-1; D assignment may be TRBD1 or TRBD2 (5 bases each). The CDR3 length is 14 residues. Trimming cost V 5 bases and J 0 bases, with 8 bases left between them. Germline CDR1 is SGHTA and CDR2 is FQGNSA. This CDR3 reads CASSPGPSYNEQFF. The CDR3 bases are TGTGCCAGCAGCCCGGGGCCCTCCTACAATGAGCAGTTCTTC.

The rearrangement joins TRBV5-5 to TRBJ1-4, with D unresolved. CDR3 length: 16 residues. Trimming pared 4 bases from V and 0 bases from J, leaving 13 bases between. CDR1 is SGHKS, CDR2 YYEKEE, per germline (reference sequence). For the CDR3, the DNA is TGTGCCAGCAGCCCCCGAGGTCCCGCAACTAATGAAAAACTGTTTTTT. It codes for CASSPRGPATNEKLFF.

The chain couples TRBV18 to TRBJ2-3; D is uncertain. There are 16 residues in the CDR3. V lost 3 bases to trimming and J lost 0 bases, with 13 bases between them. Germline V gene sequence: CDR1 KGHSH, CDR2 LQKENI. For the CDR3, the DNA is TGTGCCAGCTCACCGTTTCGCGGCACTAGCACAGATACGCAGTATTTT. Its protein is CASSPFRGTSTDTQYF. The full variable domain, in which reference TRBV18 and TRBJ2-3 provide the parts outside the CDR3, is NAGVMQNPRHLVRRRGQEARLRCSPMKGHSHVYWYRQLPEEGLKFMVYLQKENIIDESGMPKERFSAEFPKEGPSILRIQQVVRGDSAAYFCASSPFRGTSTDTQYFGPGTRLTVL.

This chain connects TRBV9 to TRBJ1-4; D is uncertain. This CDR3 has 12 amino acids. The V gene lost 3 bases and the J gene lost 8 bases, with 8 bases spanning the gap. Germline CDR1 and CDR2: SGDLS and YYNGEE. The CDR3, as DNA: TGTGCCAGCAGCGCAGTTGGGGAAAAACTGTTTTTT. Protein: CASSAVGEKLFF.

V gene TRBV7-2 combines with J gene TRBJ1-4, with D possibly TRBD1 on 5 matching bases. V was cut by 0 bases and J by 8 bases, with 13 bases left in between. Germline V gives CDR1 SGHTA, CDR2 FQGNSA. The CDR3 consists of 15 residues. DNA of the CDR3: TGTGCCAGCAGCTTAGCGTTCAGGGTTCCCGAAAAACTGTTTTTT. It specifies CASSLAFRVPEKLFF.

The rearrangement uses TRBV18 and TRBJ2-2, with D perhaps given as TRBD1 or TRBD2 (5 bases each). The V end was cut by 2 bases, the J end by 1 base, with 8 bases between. This CDR3 contains 15 residues. The germline V gene has CDR1 KGHSH and CDR2 LQKENI. The CDR3 nucleotides are TGTGCCAGCTCACCAGGGACGGAGAACACCGGGGAGCTGTTTTTT. Protein product: CASSPGTENTGELFF.

The chain couples TRBV6-5 to TRBJ1-5; D is possibly TRBD1 (5 bases). The CDR3 length is 15 residues. The ends were cut back, 9 bases at V and 4 bases at J, with 19 bases in the middle. CDR1 is MNHEY and CDR2 is SVGAGI in the germline V gene. The CDR3 reads CASRPFSGGNQPQHF. CDR3 nucleotide sequence: TGTGCCAGTCGCCCTTTTTCCGGGGGGAATCAGCCCCAGCATTTT.

This chain uses TRBV5-4 with TRBJ2-3; the match to TRBD1 covers 7 bases. With V trimmed by 3 bases and J by 2 bases, 9 bases remained unmatched. This CDR3 is built from 16 residues. Germline V CDR1 and CDR2: SGHNT, YYREEE (reference sequence). This CDR3 is CASSYLKGTVTDTQYF. For the CDR3, the DNA is TGTGCCAGCAGCTACCTAAAAGGGACAGTCACAGATACGCAGTATTTT.

The rearrangement uses TRBV9 and TRBJ2-3; 7 bases fit TRBD2. Germline loops: CDR1 SGDLS, CDR2 YYNGEE. The CDR3 extends over 13 amino acids. Trimming removed 5 bases from V and 1 base from J; junction bases left unmatched: 1. In DNA form, the CDR3 reads TGTGCCAGCAGGGCGGGGGGCACAGATACGCAGTATTTT. It specifies CASRAGGTDTQYF.

The chain combines TRBV9 with TRBJ2-3, with D possibly TRBD2 on 7 matching bases. This CDR3 is built from 15 residues. Trimming shortened V by 4 bases and J by 4 bases, and 16 bases separated the two germline ends. Germline values: CDR1 SGDLS, CDR2 YYNGEE. CDR3 nucleotides: TGTGCCAGCAGCACCTACGGGGGGCGGGCAGATACGCAGTATTTT. This translates into CASSTYGGRADTQYF.

The rearrangement joins TRBV18 to TRBJ2-7, with D hard to call. V was clipped by 4 bases and J by 0 bases, with 4 bases between them. This CDR3 region has 12 residues. Germline V CDR1 and CDR2: KGHSH, LQKENI. The CDR3 is CASSLDSYEQYF. The CDR3 DNA sequence: TGTGCCAGCTCACTGGACTCCTACGAGCAGTACTTC.

V and J are TRBV2 and TRBJ2-2; D unclear. CDR1 and CDR2 (germline): SNHLY, FYNNEI. The CDR3 has 13 residues. V lost 2 bases, J lost 5 bases, and 6 bases lay in between. CDR3 region: CASSERVTGELFF. The CDR3 nucleotides read TGTGCCAGCAGTGAAAGGGTTACCGGGGAGCTGTTTTTT.

V gene TRBV7-2 combines with J gene TRBJ2-7, with D possibly being TRBD1 or TRBD2 (5 bases each). The CDR3 extends over 14 amino acids. Trimming shortened V by 7 bases and J by 10 bases, and 23 bases separated the two germline ends. From germline, CDR1 is SGHTA and CDR2 FQGNSA. CDR3 DNA: TGTGCCAGCACCCCCGGGACCCCCAAAATAGTCCAGTACTTC. Translation: CASTPGTPKIVQYF.

V usage is TRBV6-6 and J usage is TRBJ2-7; D not resolved. Trimming left V 6 bases short and J 6 bases short, with 12 bases between. The germline V gene encodes CDR1 MNHNY and CDR2 SVGAGI (reference sequence). The CDR3 spans 12 residues. The chain's CDR3 is CASSLAGPEQYF. DNA of the CDR3: TGTGCCAGCAGCCTCGCAGGACCCGAGCAGTACTTC.

This chain joins TRBV2 and TRBJ1-4, with TRBD1 matching over 10 bases. Germline values: CDR1 SNHLY, CDR2 FYNNEI. Losses at the gene ends were 2 bases for V and 10 bases for J; bases not matched to a gene: 10. The length of the CDR3 is 16 residues. CDR3: CASSEPVGQGVAKLFF. CDR3 DNA sequence: TGTGCCAGCAGTGAACCCGTTGGACAGGGGGTGGCAAAACTGTTTTTT.

For this clone: One end of the junction fails to match germline, which may point to a read error. J is TRBJ2-3 and V is TRBV2; 8 nucleotides match TRBD2. There are 15 residues in the CDR3. Germline V CDR1 and CDR2: SNHLY, FYNNEI. The CDR3 region is CASSKAGVGTDTQYF. DNA for the CDR3: TGTGCCAGCAGTAAAGCGGGGGTGGGTACAGATACGCAGTATTTT.

The chain employs TRBV2 and TRBJ1-5; D uncertain. Germline assignment: CDR1 SNHLY and CDR2 FYNNEI. The CDR3 extends over 16 amino acids. Trimming removed 6 bases at V and 2 bases at J, with 17 bases between. CDR3 residues: CASRPERAIRNQPQHF. CDR3 bases: TGTGCCAGCAGGCCTGAGCGGGCAATTCGCAATCAGCCCCAGCATTTT.